This T cell receptor (beta chain) was captured in a study of sequential checkpoint blockade in melanoma. The treatment denotes: randomized to nivolumab then ipilimumab (arm A) or the reverse (arm B). Patients had received no earlier DNA-damaging chemotherapy. PBMC sorting kept live CD3+CD8+ cells without CD19 or CD56. Germline V lookup: CDR1 LNHDA, CDR2 SQIVND (reference sequence). Trimming stripped 1 base from V and 6 bases from J, with 6 bases between. The CDR3 runs 12 residues. TCRdb keeps only in-frame clones here, not all; method: immunoSEQ multiplex PCR. The table shows 40,000 or so clones, with 80% to 90% occurring only once.

This receptor was obtained from a human donor with melanoma. Sequenced material: CD8+ T cells sorted from blood (inferred from file names), taken from a patient given nivolumab and ipilimumab in sequence. V gene TRBV19 combines with J gene TRBJ1-1; no clear D. The CDR3 bases are TGTGCCAGTAGTATAGCAAACTCTGAAGCTTTCTTT. It encodes CASSIANSEAFF.